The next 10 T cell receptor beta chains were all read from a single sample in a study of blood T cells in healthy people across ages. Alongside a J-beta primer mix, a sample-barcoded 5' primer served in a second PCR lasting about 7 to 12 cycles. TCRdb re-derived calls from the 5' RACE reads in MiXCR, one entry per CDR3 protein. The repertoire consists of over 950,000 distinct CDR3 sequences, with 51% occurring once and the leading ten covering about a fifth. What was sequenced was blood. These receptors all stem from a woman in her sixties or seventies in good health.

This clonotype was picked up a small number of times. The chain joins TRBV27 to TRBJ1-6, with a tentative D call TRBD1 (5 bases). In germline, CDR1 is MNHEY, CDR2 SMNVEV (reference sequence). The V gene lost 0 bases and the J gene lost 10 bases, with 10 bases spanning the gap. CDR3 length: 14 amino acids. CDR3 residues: CASSLSIGASPLHF. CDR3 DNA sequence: TGTGCCAGCAGTTTATCGATAGGGGCGTCACCCCTCCACTTT.

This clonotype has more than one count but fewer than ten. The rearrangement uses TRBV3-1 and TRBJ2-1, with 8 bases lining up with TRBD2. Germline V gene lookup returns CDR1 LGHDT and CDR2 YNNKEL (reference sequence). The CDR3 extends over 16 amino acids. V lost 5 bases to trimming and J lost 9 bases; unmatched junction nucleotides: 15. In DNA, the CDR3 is TGTGCCAGCAGCAGAAGCTCCGGGACTAGAGGTAGTGAGCAGTTCTTC. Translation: CASSRSSGTRGSEQFF.

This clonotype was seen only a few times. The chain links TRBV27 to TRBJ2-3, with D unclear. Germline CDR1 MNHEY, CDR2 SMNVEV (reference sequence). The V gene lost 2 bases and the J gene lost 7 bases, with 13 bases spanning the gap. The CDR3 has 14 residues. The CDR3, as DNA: TGTGCCAGCAGTTTAAAAAACCCCTTGAATACGCAGTATTTT. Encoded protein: CASSLKNPLNTQYF.

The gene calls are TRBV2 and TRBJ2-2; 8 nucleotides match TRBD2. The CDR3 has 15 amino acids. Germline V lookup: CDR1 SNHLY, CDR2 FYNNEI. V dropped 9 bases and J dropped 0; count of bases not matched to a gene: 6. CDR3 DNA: TGTGCCAGTACGCGGGAGGAGTCGAACACCGGGGAGCTGTTTTTT. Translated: CASTREESNTGELFF. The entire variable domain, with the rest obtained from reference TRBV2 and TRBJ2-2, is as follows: EPEVTQTPSHQVTQMGQEVILRCVPISNHLYFYWYRQILGQKVEFLVSFYNNEISEKSEIFDDQFSVERPDGSNFTLKIRSTKLEDSAMYFCASTREESNTGELFFGEGSRLTVL.

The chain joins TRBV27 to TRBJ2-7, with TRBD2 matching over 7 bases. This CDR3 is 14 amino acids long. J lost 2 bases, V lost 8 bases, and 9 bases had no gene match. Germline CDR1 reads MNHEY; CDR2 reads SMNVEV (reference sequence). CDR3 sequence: CASREAGNPYEQYF. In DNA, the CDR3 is TGTGCCAGCCGCGAAGCGGGGAACCCCTACGAGCAGTACTTC.

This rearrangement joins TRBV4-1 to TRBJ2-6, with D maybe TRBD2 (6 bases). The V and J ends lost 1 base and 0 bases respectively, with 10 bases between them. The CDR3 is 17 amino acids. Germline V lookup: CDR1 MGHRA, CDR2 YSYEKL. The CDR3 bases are TGCGCCAGCAGCCAAGGGAGGGGCGACTCTGGGGCCAACGTCCTGACTTTC. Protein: CASSQGRGDSGANVLTF.

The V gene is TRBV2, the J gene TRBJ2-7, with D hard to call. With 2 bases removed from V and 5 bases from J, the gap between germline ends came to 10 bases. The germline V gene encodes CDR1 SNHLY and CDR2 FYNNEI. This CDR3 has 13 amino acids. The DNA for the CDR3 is TGTGCCAGCAGTGAATCCAGGCAACACGAGCAGTACTTC. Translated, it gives CASSESRQHEQYF.

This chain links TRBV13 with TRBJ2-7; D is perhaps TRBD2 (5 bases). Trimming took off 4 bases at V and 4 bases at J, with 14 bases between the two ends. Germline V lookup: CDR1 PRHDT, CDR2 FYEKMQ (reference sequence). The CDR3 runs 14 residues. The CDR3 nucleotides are TGTGCCAGCAGCTCTGCGGGCACAGATTACGAGCAGTACTTC. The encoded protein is CASSSAGTDYEQYF.

CDR3 residues: CSARDLGTGGEQYF. CDR3 DNA sequence: TGCAGTGCTAGAGATCTTGGGACAGGTGGCGAGCAGTACTTC. This chain connects TRBV20-1 to TRBJ2-5; TRBD1 aligns across 8 bases. The assigned J gene may be wrong: the sequence end matches TRBJ2-7 better. The CDR3 loop spans 14 amino acids. Germline lookup yields CDR1 DFQATT and CDR2 SNEGSKA (reference sequence).

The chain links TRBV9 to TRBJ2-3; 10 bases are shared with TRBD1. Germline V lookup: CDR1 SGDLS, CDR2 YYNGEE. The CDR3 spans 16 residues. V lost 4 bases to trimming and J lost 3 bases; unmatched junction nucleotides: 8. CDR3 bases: TGTGCCAGCAGCCCCCGACAGGGGGCCAGGACAGATACGCAGTATTTT. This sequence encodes CASSPRQGARTDTQYF.